This passage covers 30 T cell receptor beta chains from one sample sequenced in a study of T cell responses to AZD1222 COVID-19 vaccine (dated by TCRdb to about 2021). What the time point label conveys for this sample: baseline before first vaccination. Library preparation employed the immunoSEQ multiplex PCR assay. TCRdb took this table from immuneACCESS and kept in-frame rearrangements with V and J called. Such tables lack part of the clones; where checked against another copy, unresolved V genes explain under half of the gap, and the rest is unexplained. In all, the sample holds roughly 190,000 clones, and approximately 95% of those were seen once. The ten top clones hold around 4.3% of the sample. Sequenced here: peripheral blood, sampled on day 0 of AZD1222 vaccination. The origin of the receptors is an adult in good health.

The rearrangement joins TRBV11-2 to TRBJ1-2; TRBD1 agrees at 9 bases. J was trimmed by 4 bases and V by 5 bases; bases with no gene match: 8. This CDR3 contains 15 residues. Germline V lookup: CDR1 SGHAT, CDR2 FQNNGV. DNA for the CDR3: TGTGCCAGCAGCCCCCCCCGGACAGGGGCCTATGGCTACACCTTC. Residues: CASSPPRTGAYGYTF. Complete variable domain (other parts from reference TRBV11-2 and TRBJ1-2): EAGVAQSPRYKIIEKRQSVAFWCNPISGHATLYWYQQILGQGPKLLIQFQNNGVVDDSQLPKDRFSAERLKGVDSTLKIQPAKLEDSAVYLCASSPPRTGAYGYTFGSGTRLTVV.

DNA of the CDR3: TGTGCCAGCAGCGTAGAGGCAGGGGGGTATGGCTACACCTTC. It is translated as CASSVEAGGYGYTF. V usage is TRBV9 and J usage is TRBJ1-2; 7 nucleotides align to TRBD1. V shed 0 bases, J shed 5 bases, and the junction held 4 bases outside the gene matches. CDR1 and CDR2 (germline): SGDLS, YYNGEE. The CDR3 sequence is 14 residues long.

This clone was counted once. J is TRBJ2-2 and V is TRBV6-4, with TRBD1 as a possible D gene (6 bases). The CDR3 covers 13 residues. The ends were cut back, 6 bases at V and 3 bases at J, with 8 bases in the middle. Germline V gene sequence: CDR1 MRHNA, CDR2 SNTAGT. The CDR3: CASSGQHTGELFF. The CDR3 DNA reads as TGTGCCAGCAGCGGACAGCACACCGGGGAGCTGTTTTTT.

This rearrangement joins TRBV5-6 to TRBJ1-1; maybe TRBD1 (5 bases). The germline CDR1 and CDR2 sequences are SGHDT and YYEEEE. The CDR3 contains 17 residues. Trimming took off 3 bases at V and 5 bases at J, with 23 bases between the two ends. The CDR3 region is CASSSVTSGGIATEAFF. In nucleotides, the CDR3 is TGTGCCAGCAGCTCAGTCACGTCGGGGGGGATTGCGACTGAAGCTTTCTTT.

The chain uses TRBV6-5 and TRBJ2-2, with a possible D match to TRBD2 (7 bases). The germline V gene encodes CDR1 MNHEY and CDR2 SVGAGI. Trimming stripped 7 bases from V and 4 bases from J, with 16 bases between. The CDR3 totals 15 residues. The chain's CDR3 is CASKEGGDTTGELFF. In DNA form, the CDR3 reads TGTGCCAGCAAAGAGGGGGGGGATACCACCGGGGAGCTGTTTTTT.

This sequence joins TRBV2 and TRBJ2-1; 8 nucleotides match TRBD2. Germline V gene sequence: CDR1 SNHLY, CDR2 FYNNEI. Trimming took 6 bases from V and 6 from J; bases not matched to a gene: 10. CDR3 size: 15 residues. The DNA for the CDR3 is TGTGCCAGCAGCGGGCAAGGACTAGCAGTCAATGAGCAGTTCTTC. Its translation is CASSGQGLAVNEQFF.

To note about this clone: Sequence at one end of the junction differs from germline and may be a read error. The rearrangement links TRBV18 to TRBJ1-2, with 9 bases lining up with TRBD1. This CDR3 comprises 16 residues. Germline CDR1 reads KGHSH; CDR2 reads LQKENI. The CDR3 is CASSPPSGQGNHGYTF. CDR3 nucleotide sequence: TGTGCCAGCTCACCACCCTCGGGACAGGGTAACCATGGCTACACCTTC. Full variable domain (rest looked up from reference TRBV18 and TRBJ1-2): NAGVMQNPRHLVRRRGQEARLRCSPMKGHSHVYWYRQLPEEGLKFMVYLQKENIIDESGMPKERFSAEFPKEGPSILRIQQVVRGDSAAYFCASSPPSGQGNHGYTFGSGTRLTVV.

This chain joins TRBV11-2 and TRBJ1-1; D is undetermined. Germline assignment: CDR1 SGHAT and CDR2 FQNNGV. The CDR3 covers 14 residues. V was cut by 2 bases and J by 4 bases, with 11 bases left in between. CDR3 sequence (DNA): TGTGCCAGCAGCTTAACGGGGAGAACCACTGAAGCTTTCTTT. Its protein product is CASSLTGRTTEAFF. The full variable domain, in which reference TRBV11-2 and TRBJ1-1 provide the parts outside the CDR3, is EAGVAQSPRYKIIEKRQSVAFWCNPISGHATLYWYQQILGQGPKLLIQFQNNGVVDDSQLPKDRFSAERLKGVDSTLKIQPAKLEDSAVYLCASSLTGRTTEAFFGQGTRLTVV.

The chain joins TRBV7-2 to TRBJ2-3, with 7 bases aligning to TRBD2. CDR1 SGHTA and CDR2 FQGNSA come from the germline V gene. CDR3 size: 15 residues. V lost 2 bases and J lost 2; bases outside the gene matches: 4. CDR3 in DNA: TGTGCCAGCAGCTTAAAAGCGGGAAACACAGATACGCAGTATTTT. Amino acids: CASSLKAGNTDTQYF.

V is TRBV5-1 and J is TRBJ2-3; the D is unclear. V lost 1 base to trimming and J lost 6 bases, with 15 bases between them. Germline V gene sequence: CDR1 SGHRS, CDR2 YFSETQ. This CDR3 comprises 15 residues. The CDR3 sequence is CASSLNGGPWDTQYF. For the CDR3, the DNA is TGCGCCAGCAGCTTGAACGGTGGGCCCTGGGATACGCAGTATTTT.

This chain uses TRBV19 with TRBJ2-7; TRBD2 matches at 8 bases. The J segment lost 7 bases and the V segment lost 2 bases, leaving 10 bases of the junction unmatched. The germline CDR1 and CDR2 sequences are LNHDA and SQIVND (reference sequence). There are 15 residues in the CDR3. This CDR3 is CASSIQAGAFGEQYF. The DNA for the CDR3 is TGTGCCAGTAGTATACAAGCGGGGGCCTTTGGGGAGCAGTACTTC.

The J gene is TRBJ2-7, the V gene TRBV2, with TRBD1 matching 11 bases. J gave up 7 bases and V 10 bases, and 12 bases lay outside the gene matches. CDR1 is SNHLY and CDR2 is FYNNEI in the germline V gene. The CDR3 is 14 amino acids. CDR3 protein: CATSKGGQGDEQYF. The CDR3 region has the DNA TGTGCCACGAGCAAGGGGGGACAGGGGGATGAGCAGTACTTC.

The J gene is TRBJ1-1, the V gene TRBV5-6; 10 bases line up with TRBD1. The CDR3 is made up of 17 amino acids. Trimming took 4 bases from V and 4 from J; bases not matched to a gene: 13. Germline V lookup: CDR1 SGHDT, CDR2 YYEEEE. The CDR3 DNA reads TGTGCCAGCAGCCCAGACAGGGGGCGCCTACGTGTCACTGAAGCTTTCTTT. This gives the protein CASSPDRGRLRVTEAFF.

The chain combines TRBV3-1 (or the pseudogene TRBV3-2) with TRBJ2-5; D not resolved. V was shortened by 4 bases and J by 3 bases, with 12 bases between the two germline ends. There are 14 residues in the CDR3. CDR1 and CDR2 from the germline V gene are LGHDT and YNNKEL (reference sequence). CDR3 bases: TGTGCCAGCAGCCCTCCCCCCACAGAAGAGACCCAGTACTTC. Amino acid sequence: CASSPPPTEETQYF.

The chain uses TRBV18 and TRBJ2-2, with 8 bases that match TRBD1. This CDR3 has 16 residues. V shed 3 bases, J shed 4 bases, and the junction held 7 bases outside the gene matches. CDR1 is KGHSH, CDR2 LQKENI, per germline. The CDR3, as DNA: TGTGCCAGCTCACCCCTTTTAACAGGGGGCACCGGGGAGCTGTTTTTT. It translates to CASSPLLTGGTGELFF.

The rearrangement joins TRBV10-1 to TRBJ1-1, with no clear D. This CDR3 comprises 15 residues. V dropped 0 bases and J dropped 5 bases, with 13 bases sitting between them. In germline, CDR1 is WNHNN, CDR2 SYGVQD (reference sequence). The CDR3 spells CASSESTTGSTEAFF. The CDR3 region has the DNA TGCGCCAGCAGTGAGTCTACTACCGGGAGTACTGAAGCTTTCTTT.

The rearrangement links TRBV6-5 to TRBJ1-1; 11 positions match TRBD1. V shed 6 bases and J 0 bases; nucleotides not matched to a gene: 3. The CDR3 is made up of 15 amino acids. Per the germline V gene, CDR1 is MNHEY and CDR2 is SVGAGI. The CDR3 sequence is CASRADRGLNTEAFF. CDR3 DNA sequence: TGTGCCAGCAGGGCGGACAGGGGGCTGAACACTGAAGCTTTCTTT.

The CDR3 nucleotides are TGTGCCAGTAGCTCGGATATCAACGTCCTGACTTTC. Translation gives CASSSDINVLTF. The chain is built from TRBV19 and TRBJ2-6; D remains unclear. There are 12 residues in the CDR3. Trimming cost V 6 bases and J 9 bases, with 9 bases left between them. Germline V lookup: CDR1 LNHDA, CDR2 SQIVND (reference sequence).

This chain links TRBV3-1 (or the pseudogene TRBV3-2) with TRBJ2-1; no definite D call. Germline-derived CDR1 and CDR2 are LGHDT and YNNKEL (reference sequence). This CDR3 is 13 amino acids long. Deletions cut 4 bases from V and 5 bases from J, with 9 bases between. Written as DNA, the CDR3 is TGTGCCAGCAGCCTACCCCCGAACAATGAGCAGTTCTTC. This encodes CASSLPPNNEQFF.

This chain joins TRBV27 and TRBJ1-1, with TRBD1 identical over 9 bases. V lost 5 bases and J lost 7; bases outside the gene matches: 11. Germline V gene lookup returns CDR1 MNHEY and CDR2 SMNVEV (reference sequence). CDR3 length: 15 amino acids. Here the CDR3 reads CASSRVLGTGLEAFF. The CDR3 DNA reads TGTGCCAGCAGTCGCGTCTTAGGGACAGGGCTTGAAGCTTTCTTT.

The rearrangement joins TRBV11-3 to TRBJ2-7; 7 bases agree with TRBD2. The germline CDR1 and CDR2 sequences are SGHNT and YENEEA. The length of the CDR3 is 13 residues. Trimming removed 6 bases from V and 4 bases from J; junction bases left unmatched: 6. The CDR3 sequence: CASRSGGGYEQYF. CDR3 sequence (DNA): TGTGCCAGCAGGAGTGGGGGGGGATACGAGCAGTACTTC. Drawing the rest from reference TRBV11-3 and TRBJ2-7, the complete variable domain is EAGVVQSPRYKIIEKKQPVAFWCNPISGHNTLYWYLQNLGQGPELLIRYENEEAVDDSQLPKDRFSAERLKGVDSTLKIQPAELGDSAVYLCASRSGGGYEQYFGPGTRLTVT.

The rearrangement joins TRBV3-1 (or the pseudogene TRBV3-2) to TRBJ1-5; 8 bases agree with TRBD1. The CDR3 is 13 residues long. Germline V gives CDR1 LGHDT, CDR2 YNNKEL (reference sequence). Losses at the gene ends were 3 bases for V and 7 bases for J; bases not matched to a gene: 2. The DNA for the CDR3 is TGTGCCAGCAGCCACGCAGGGGGCCAGCCCCAGCATTTT. It specifies CASSHAGGQPQHF.

The genes are TRBV6-5 and TRBJ2-1; D could derive from TRBD1 or TRBD2 (5 bases each). Germline V gives CDR1 MNHEY, CDR2 SVGAGI. Between the trimmed V and J ends, which lost 0 bases and 5 bases, there was a span of 5 bases. The CDR3 is 13 amino acids. For the CDR3, the DNA is TGTGCCAGCAGTTACTCGGGGGACAATGAGCAGTTCTTC. It specifies CASSYSGDNEQFF.

This chain connects TRBV19 to TRBJ2-1, with 13 positions matching TRBD2. V was pared by 7 bases and J by 12 bases, with 15 bases of the junction left unmatched. This CDR3 has 16 amino acids. Germline-derived CDR1 and CDR2 are LNHDA and SQIVND (reference sequence). The CDR3 here is CASTDSTSGRALGQFF. The CDR3 nucleotides read TGTGCCAGTACCGATAGTACTAGCGGGAGGGCCCTGGGGCAGTTCTTC.

Of note for this clone: Other DNA sequences in the same sample also yield this CDR3. The chain has TRBV2 and TRBJ1-2; TRBD1 aligns across 9 bases. J gave up 4 bases and V 4 bases, and 4 bases lay outside the gene matches. This CDR3 is 14 amino acids long. The V gene's germline CDR1 is SNHLY and CDR2 FYNNEI. The CDR3 loop reads CASSVGDRAYGYTF. The CDR3 DNA sequence: TGTGCCAGCAGTGTAGGGGACAGGGCCTATGGCTACACCTTC.

J is TRBJ1-5 and V is TRBV5-6, with 10 positions matching TRBD1. CDR3 length: 14 residues. Germline CDR1 is SGHDT and CDR2 is YYEEEE. J was trimmed by 6 bases and V by 0 bases; bases with no gene match: 0. The CDR3 nucleotides are TGTGCCAGCAGCTTGGGGACAGGGGGTCAGCCCCAGCATTTT. Its protein product is CASSLGTGGQPQHF.

This clone was seen a single time. The V gene is TRBV12-3 or TRBV12-4, the J gene TRBJ1-2; the D gene is possibly TRBD1 (6 bases). Between the trimmed V and J ends, which lost 7 bases and 7 bases, there was a span of 10 bases. The CDR3 consists of 11 residues. The DNA of the CDR3 is TGTGCCAGCATCACAGGGACTGGCTACACCTTC. Its translation: CASITGTGYTF.

The rearrangement joins TRBV30 to TRBJ2-7, with D perhaps TRBD1 or TRBD2 (5 bases each). The germline gives CDR1 GTSNPN, CDR2 SVGIG (reference sequence). V shed 2 bases and J shed 4 bases, with 12 bases lying between them. The CDR3 length is 13 residues. This CDR3 reads CAWSMGTGYEQYF. For the CDR3, the DNA is TGTGCCTGGAGTATGGGGACCGGATACGAGCAGTACTTC.

The genes are TRBV19 and TRBJ1-3; the match to TRBD1 covers 7 bases. The germline V gene has CDR1 LNHDA and CDR2 SQIVND (reference sequence). V shed 5 bases, J shed 7 bases, and the junction held 5 bases outside the gene matches. This CDR3 has 13 amino acids. In nucleotides, the CDR3 is TGTGCCAGTAGTTGGGACAGATCGAACACCATATATTTT. It encodes CASSWDRSNTIYF.

The CDR3: CASPGGQENTEAFF. CDR3 DNA sequence: TGTGCAAGTCCCGGTGGACAGGAGAACACTGAAGCTTTCTTT. V is TRBV12-2 and J is TRBJ1-1; TRBD1 reflects the table's D call only, with no check against the DNA. TRBV12-2 is assigned pseudogene status. The CDR3 loop spans 14 amino acids.